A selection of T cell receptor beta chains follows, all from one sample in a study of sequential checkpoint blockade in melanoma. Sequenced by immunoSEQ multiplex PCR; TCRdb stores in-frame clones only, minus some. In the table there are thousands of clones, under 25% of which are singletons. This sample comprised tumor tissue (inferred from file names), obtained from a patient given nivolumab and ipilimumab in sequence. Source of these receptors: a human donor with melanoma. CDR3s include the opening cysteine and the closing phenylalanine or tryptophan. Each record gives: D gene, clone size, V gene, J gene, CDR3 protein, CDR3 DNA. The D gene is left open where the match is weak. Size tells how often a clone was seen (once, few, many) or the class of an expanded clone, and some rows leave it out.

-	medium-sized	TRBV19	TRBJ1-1	CASIGSREAFF	TGTGCCAGTATCGGGAGTAGAGAAGCTTTCTTT
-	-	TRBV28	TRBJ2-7	CASSFPGASNYEQYF	TGTGCCAGCAGCTTTCCGGGGGCGAGTAACTACGAGCAGTACTTC
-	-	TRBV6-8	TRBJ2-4	CASRDLYSDGNIQYF	TGTGCCAGCAGAGATTTGTACTCCGACGGGAACATTCAGTACTTC
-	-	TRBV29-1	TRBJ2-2	CSARSGSGSGELFF	TGCAGCGCCAGGAGCGGTTCGGGGTCCGGGGAGCTGTTTTTT
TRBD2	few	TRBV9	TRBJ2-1	CASSALTSGRWSYNEQFF	TGTGCCAGCAGCGCCCTCACTAGCGGGAGATGGTCCTACAATGAGCAGTTCTTC
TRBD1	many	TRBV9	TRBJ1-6	CASRQTGRNSPLHF	TGTGCCAGCAGACAGACAGGGAGAAATTCACCCCTCCACTTT
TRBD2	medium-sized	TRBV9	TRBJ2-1	CASSMSGRAGNEQFF	TGTGCCAGCTCAATGAGCGGGAGGGCCGGGAATGAGCAGTTCTTC
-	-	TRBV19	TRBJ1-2	CASSIPRDTYGYTF	TGTGCCAGTAGTATACCCCGGGACACCTATGGCTACACCTTC
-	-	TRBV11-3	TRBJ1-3	CASSQTLGGPGNTIYF	TGTGCCAGCAGCCAGACCCTCGGGGGGCCTGGAAACACCATATATTTT
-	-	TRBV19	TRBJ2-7	CASSLGEGYEQYF	TGTGCCAGTAGTTTGGGAGAAGGCTACGAGCAGTACTTC
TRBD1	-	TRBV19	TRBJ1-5	CASTDRGDYSNQPQHF	TGTGCCAGTACGGACAGGGGCGATTATAGCAATCAGCCCCAGCATTTT
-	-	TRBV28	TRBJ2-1	CASSLYGQGIFNEQFF	TGTGCCAGCAGTTTATACGGCCAGGGGATCTTTAATGAGCAGTTCTTC
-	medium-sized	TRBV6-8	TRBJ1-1	CASSVDRPNTEAFF	TGTGCCAGCAGTGTGGACCGACCGAACACTGAAGCTTTCTTT
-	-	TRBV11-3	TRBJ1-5	CASSLVAGNQPQHF	TGTGCCAGCAGCTTAGTGGCAGGGAATCAGCCCCAGCATTTT
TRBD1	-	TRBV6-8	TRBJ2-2	CASSHGGTGGGIEVGELFF	TGTGCCAGCAGCCACGGGGGAACAGGGGGCGGGATAGAAGTCGGGGAGCTGTTTTTT
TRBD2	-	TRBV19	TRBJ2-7	CASSRSSGSHEQYF	TGTGCCAGTAGTAGGTCTAGCGGGTCCCACGAGCAGTACTTC
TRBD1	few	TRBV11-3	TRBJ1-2	CASSSQTSTGGRRGYTF	TGTGCCAGCAGCTCGCAAACCTCGACAGGGGGCAGGCGTGGCTACACCTTC
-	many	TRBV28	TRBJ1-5	CASSSGGSNQPQHF	TGTGCCAGCAGTTCCGGGGGATCGAATCAGCCCCAGCATTTT
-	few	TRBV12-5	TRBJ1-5	CASGGNQPQHF	TGTGCCAGCGGGGGAAATCAGCCCCAGCATTTT
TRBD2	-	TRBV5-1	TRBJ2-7	CASSQGSSGRFTYEQYF	TGCGCCAGCAGCCAAGGCAGTAGCGGGAGGTTCACCTACGAGCAGTACTTC
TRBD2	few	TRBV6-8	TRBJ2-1	CASRVAGGHYNEQFF	TGTGCCAGCAGGGTCGCGGGAGGACACTACAATGAGCAGTTCTTC
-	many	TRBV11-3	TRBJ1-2	CASSLIGAETNYGYTF	TGTGCCAGCAGCTTGATTGGAGCAGAAACTAACTATGGCTACACCTTC
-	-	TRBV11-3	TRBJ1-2	CASSLTGFANYGYTF	TGTGCCAGCAGCTTGACAGGCTTCGCTAACTATGGCTACACCTTC
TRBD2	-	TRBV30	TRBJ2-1	CAWSAGLAGIAPGGQFF	TGTGCCTGGAGTGCGGGACTAGCGGGGATTGCTCCAGGGGGGCAGTTCTTC
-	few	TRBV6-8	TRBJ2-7	CAIMAPGDSYEQYF	TGTGCCATCATGGCCCCTGGGGACTCCTACGAGCAGTACTTC
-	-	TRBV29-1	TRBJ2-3	CSVDGIGLNTDTQYF	TGCAGCGTTGATGGTATCGGACTCAACACAGATACGCAGTATTTT
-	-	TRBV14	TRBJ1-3	CASSQNFGSGNTIYF	TGTGCCAGCAGCCAAAATTTCGGTTCTGGAAACACCATATATTTT
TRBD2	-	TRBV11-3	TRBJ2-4	CASRTSGSRNIQYF	TGTGCCAGCAGAACTAGCGGGAGTCGTAACATTCAGTACTTC